Described below is a single TCR beta chain sequence and its context. Trimming cost V 7 bases and J 1 base; bases outside gene matches: 6. The CDR3 totals 15 residues. Germline-derived CDR1 and CDR2 are MNHEY and SVGAGI. The record originates from a study of blood T cell repertoires in COVID-19. Here immunoSEQ multiplex PCR was the method, and the copy in TCRdb shows in-frame clones only, minus some. The sample yields fewer than 110,000 clones, 84% seen once. This chain connects TRBV6-5 to TRBJ1-3; 8 nucleotides align to TRBD1. Material for sequencing was peripheral blood. This sequence was found in a human donor in a cohort sampled during active COVID-19. CDR3 protein: CASNGQGISGNTIYF. The CDR3 nucleotides are TGTGCCAGCAACGGACAGGGTATTTCTGGAAACACCATATATTTT.